This record covers a single T cell receptor beta chain. Its antigen is unknown. The data were obtained in a study of cytomegalovirus exposure and HLA in healthy donors. Amplification used 60 Vbeta primers and 13 Jbeta primers. Data came from immunoSEQ multiplex PCR; TCRdb stores just in-frame clones and leaves some out. The sample has some 160,000 clones; roughly 82% are singletons. Notes on the study in general: Rare sequences made up most TCRs, while some public TCRs were found in many donors. Cytomegalovirus association was assigned to more than 150 TCR beta chains. In a later analysis, an Asian-associated ancestry cluster reportedly showed fewer N-insertions than the roughly 730-donor mean. The study carried out a later analysis of TCR beta sequences. It associated approximately 17,000 of them with specific HLA alleles at a false discovery rate of 0.05.

Germline CDR1 is LNHDA and CDR2 is SQIVND (reference sequence). This CDR3 contains 16 residues. V was trimmed by 8 bases and J by 0 bases, leaving 19 bases between them. The sequenced sample was PBMCs. This clonotype was obtained from a male donor in good health and CMV-seronegative. V usage is TRBV19 and J usage is TRBJ2-5; TRBD2 might be the D (6 bases). CDR3 DNA: TGTGCCAGTGCCCGATGGGGGGATCAGTACCAAGAGACCCAGTACTTC. Translated: CASARWGDQYQETQYF.